One TCR beta chain is described in this entry. The antigen this receptor binds is unknown. Base quality data are lacking; no much larger clone is found one base away. The sample belongs to a study of cytomegalovirus exposure and HLA in healthy donors (dated by TCRdb to about 2017). Concerning the study at large: In an earlier analysis of 550 to 750 of the donors, 276 Gb of sequence data and 95 million to 130 million unique TCR beta sequences from 180 million or so T cells were reported. Around 330 gigabases of sequencing data and roughly 80 million unique TCR sequences made up an early release that covered approximately 700 HLA-typed donors. Of the 350 to 400 genotyped donors, roughly 80% fell in the genetic ancestry cluster associated with self-reported Caucasian donors. The study aimed to test whether signatures of past pathogen exposure could be identified by cataloging public T cell receptors. The T cell repertoires of 700 or so subjects were profiled by immunosequencing and related to cytomegalovirus serostatus. A separate validation cohort of over a hundred different subjects was used in addition to the approximately 700-subject first cohort. The study combined high-throughput TCR immunosequencing, statistical association of individual TCRs with disease status, and machine learning to predict cytomegalovirus infection status. A later analysis re-examined previously published TCR beta repertoires from roughly 720 donors and added high-resolution HLA genotyping to investigate patterns of TCR occurrence. Rather than drawing on any new phenotypic data, the later analysis identified candidate immune exposures from TCR beta sequences and the way those sequences occurred across donors. In an earlier analysis of roughly 600 of the donors, high-throughput TCR beta sequencing was used to judge whether each TCR beta V gene segment behaved as functional or pseudogenic. Alongside the repertoire data, information on donor age, sex, ethnicity and CMV serostatus was compiled. In a later genetic analysis, genome-wide SNP genotypes for about three fifths of the roughly 670 donors were used, and that subset was treated as a discovery cohort. Every repertoire in the discovery cohort had been generated on one and the same sequencing platform. HLA typing covered class I and class II loci at four-digit resolution. The number of donors typed differed by locus, with 629-630 for A, B, C, DRB1 and DQB1, 522 for DQA1, 606 for DPA1, and 450 to 480 for DPB1. A handful of DR-DQ haplotypes were handled as single units for association and clustering because linkage in the cohort was strong. Among about 400 genotyped donors of the cohort, an average of around 250,000 unique TCR beta nucleotide sequences was sequenced per donor, of which 15% to 20% were non-productive. Points the paper makes about the study in general: In a later analysis, most CMV-associated TCR beta chains were found to appear HLA-restricted, with HLA associations seemingly driven largely by CMV exposure. A further reported finding was that TCR beta sequences accurately predicted the HLA-A and HLA-B alleles for most subjects in the first cohort. Most TCR sequences were seen in very few donors, while some public TCRs were found in many individuals. In a later analysis, HLA-associated TCR beta chains were found to be more clonally expanded and to have lower generation probabilities than equally common non-associated chains. In a later analysis, several top co-occurrence clusters were reported to appear linked to parvovirus B19, influenza, CMV and Epstein-Barr virus. Three of the identified cytomegalovirus-associated TCR beta chains were confirmed in vitro to be specific for cytomegalovirus antigens. At a false discovery rate of 0.05, a later analysis linked some 17,000 TCR beta sequences to specific HLA alleles. Sequencing depth was assumed to be roughly uniform across donors in the presence/absence analyses, though that assumption may not hold. Only TCR beta chains were sequenced in this cohort, and the absence of alpha or paired-chain data limited detectable features. In a later genetic analysis, a missense DCLRE1C variant was associated with V-gene and J-gene trimming of TCR beta chains, and the association was replicated in an independent cohort. Because HLA typing was missing for some donors at each locus, association tests included only the typed subset. In a later genetic analysis, fewer N-insertions in productive TCRs were reported among donors in an Asian-associated ancestry cluster than the roughly 640-donor mean. A later analysis found that TCR association rates varied across HLA loci, with DRB1 alleles showing the most associated TCRs and HLA-C alleles the fewest. Cytomegalovirus status was reported to be diagnosed by the classifier with high specificity and sensitivity in both the original and validation cohorts. Approximately 18 rarely observed V segments, including chromosome 9 orphons, were excluded from the earlier analysis of about 600 of the donors because counts were too low. In an earlier analysis of a few hundred of the donors, most TCR beta V segments were observed in productive rearrangements about 87% or about 30% of the time, broadly matching IMGT annotations. The authors suggested that the approach could potentially be generalized to other disease states and immunological phenotypes. A group of highly shared sequence variants was considered likely to be a technical artifact of the sequencing pipeline. CMV serostatus was the only immune exposure information available for the cohort. Correlated functional status among segregating V segments might be attributable to linkage disequilibrium, but an unknown experimental factor could not be ruled out. Assigning TCR associations to individual alleles was difficult when HLA alleles, especially DR and DQ, strongly co-occurred. The study gave a list of over 150 TCR beta chains associated with cytomegalovirus.

The cohort consisted of some 670 healthy bone marrow donors. Cohort members were all nominally healthy when sampled, although unrecorded immune exposures were likely present. The donor was CMV seropositive and belonged to the group of some 290 seropositive cohort members. A peripheral blood sample was provided by each donor, and peripheral blood mononuclear cells were used for TCR beta sequencing. The Qiagen DNeasy Blood Extraction Kit was used to extract genomic DNA from the blood cell samples. Libraries were made using the immunoSEQ multiplex PCR assay. For the multiplex PCR, a mixture combining 60 forward primers for TCR Vbeta segments and 13 reverse primers for TCR Jbeta segments was used. A multiplex PCR assay on genomic DNA amplified the CDR3 region of rearranged TCR beta genes. On the Illumina HiSeq System, the amplified TCR beta libraries were sequenced as 87-base-pair reads. The authors' pipeline ran thus. A later analysis counted some 74 million unique TCR beta chains across the 640 or so repertoires, and 10 million to 12 million of these chains were shared by at least two donors. A nearest-neighbor algorithm error-corrected the raw reads and collapsed the reads into unique sequences, merging closely related sequences to remove PCR and sequencing errors. CDR3 sequences were aligned to IMGT reference sequences to assign V, D and J gene segments. For a sequence to be retained, a match of at least six nucleotides to both a V gene segment and a J gene segment was required. Rearrangements were called productive when the CDR3 lacked stop codons and stayed in frame with V and J; all others were non-productive. CDR3 was defined by IMGT convention, running from the second conserved V-encoded cysteine to the conserved J-encoded phenylalanine. The earlier analysis of about 500 of the donors excluded sequences that lacked an unambiguous match to a single V gene segment. In an earlier analysis of roughly 600 of the donors, a V segment was called functional when productive rearrangements were above 56.7%, and segregating when the standard deviation between donors exceeded 5%. A statistical classification framework was built for diagnosing cytomegalovirus status from the catalog of TCR beta chain sequences. In a later analysis, TCR nucleotide sequences were compared against IMGT/GENE-DB human TR gene sequences so that V and J genes could be assigned. A later analysis assigned CDR3 sequences and most-parsimonious VDJ recombination scenarios with the TCRdist pipeline. In a later analysis, every TCR beta chain was defined by the combination of its CDR3 amino acid sequence and its V-gene family, and reads without a unique V-gene family were dropped. As a way to deal with suspected cross-contamination and a sequencing artifact, a later analysis dropped under 600 nucleotide sequences that were highly shared and had low generation probability. A later analysis calculated a clonal expansion index for each public chain from normalized within-repertoire ranks of inferred template counts. Generation probabilities in a later analysis came from a VDJ recombination model fitted to out-of-frame rearrangements, and those results were checked against IGoR. A later analysis scored TCR-TCR, TCR-HLA and TCR-CMV co-occurrence with hypergeometric tests, applying a repertoire-size bias correction to TCR pairs. To estimate false discovery rates, a later analysis permuted the HLA or CMV assignments 20 times. In a later analysis, co-occurring TCRs were grouped using DBSCAN, with TCRdist sequence similarity added in when clustering inside HLA-allele-positive subsets. Repertoires with fewer than 30,000 or more than 120,000 public chains were left out of co-occurrence clustering, as were five repertoires with anomalous nucleotide sharing. Sourced from immuneACCESS, this table was stored by TCRdb with only in-frame sequences that have V and J called. A share of the clones is absent; for the studies checked, an unresolved V gene accounts for under half, and the remainder has no known explanation. V, J and clone size derive from that table, while D and trimming were established from the DNA sequence. For this sample there are some 130,000 clones; around 74% appear just once. Approximately 6% of the sample rests with the top ten.

Sequencing was performed on PBMCs. The clonotype comes from a woman aged 45 to 65 in good health and CMV-seropositive.

In nucleotide form, the sequence is TGTGCCACCAGCGACCTAACGCGGGGTTTAGTGAACACTGAAGCTTTCTTT. This sequence encodes CATSDLTRGLVNTEAFF. The rearranged chain carries TRBV15 and TRBJ1-1, with no confident D gene call. Between the V and J ends, shortened by 5 bases and 0 bases respectively, the junction contains 19 bases. Via the germline V gene (reference sequence), CDR1 is LNHNV and CDR2 YYDKDF. The CDR3 runs 17 amino acids, cysteine and phenylalanine included. Here the CDR3 DNA is all that survives: 51 bases in frame from base 1.